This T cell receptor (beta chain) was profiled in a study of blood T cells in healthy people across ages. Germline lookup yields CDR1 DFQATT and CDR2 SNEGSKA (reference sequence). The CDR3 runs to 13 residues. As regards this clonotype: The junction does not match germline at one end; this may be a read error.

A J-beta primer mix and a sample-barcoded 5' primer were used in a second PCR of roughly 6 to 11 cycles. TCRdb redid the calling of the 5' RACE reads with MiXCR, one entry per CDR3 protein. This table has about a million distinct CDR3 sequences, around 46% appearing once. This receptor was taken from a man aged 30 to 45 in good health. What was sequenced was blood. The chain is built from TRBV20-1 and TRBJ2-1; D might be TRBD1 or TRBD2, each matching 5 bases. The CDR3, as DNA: TGCAGTGTTAGAGACGAGGGGTGGAATGAGCAGTTCTTC. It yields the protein CSVRDEGWNEQFF.